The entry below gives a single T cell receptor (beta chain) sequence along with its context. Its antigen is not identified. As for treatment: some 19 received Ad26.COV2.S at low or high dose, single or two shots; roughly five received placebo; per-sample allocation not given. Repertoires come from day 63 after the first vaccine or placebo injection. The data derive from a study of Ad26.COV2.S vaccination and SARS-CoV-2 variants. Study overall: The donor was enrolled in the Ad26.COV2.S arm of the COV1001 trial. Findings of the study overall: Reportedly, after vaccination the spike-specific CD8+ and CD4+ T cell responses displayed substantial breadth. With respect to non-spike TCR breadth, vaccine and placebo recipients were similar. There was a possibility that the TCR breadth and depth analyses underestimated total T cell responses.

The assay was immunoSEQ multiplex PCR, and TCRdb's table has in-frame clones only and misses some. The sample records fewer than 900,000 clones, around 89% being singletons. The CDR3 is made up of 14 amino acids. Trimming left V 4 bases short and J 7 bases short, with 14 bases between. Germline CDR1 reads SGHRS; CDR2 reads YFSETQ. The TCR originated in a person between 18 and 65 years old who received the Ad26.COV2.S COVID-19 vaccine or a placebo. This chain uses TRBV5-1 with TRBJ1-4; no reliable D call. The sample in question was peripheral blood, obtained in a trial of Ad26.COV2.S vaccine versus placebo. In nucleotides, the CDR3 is TGCGCCAGCAGCCCGGACGCCGAGGGTGAAAAACTGTTTTTT. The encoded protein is CASSPDAEGEKLFF.